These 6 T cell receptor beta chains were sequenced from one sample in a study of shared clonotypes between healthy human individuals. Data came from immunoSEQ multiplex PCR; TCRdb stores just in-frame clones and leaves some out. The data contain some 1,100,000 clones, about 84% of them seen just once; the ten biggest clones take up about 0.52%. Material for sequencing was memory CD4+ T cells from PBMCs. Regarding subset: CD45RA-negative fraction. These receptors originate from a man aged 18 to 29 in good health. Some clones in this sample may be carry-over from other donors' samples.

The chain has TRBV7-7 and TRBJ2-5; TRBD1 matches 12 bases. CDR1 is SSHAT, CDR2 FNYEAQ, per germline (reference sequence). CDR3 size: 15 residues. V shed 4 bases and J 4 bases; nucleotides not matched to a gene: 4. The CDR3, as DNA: TGTGCCAGCAGCTCGGGACAGGGGGCGCCAGAGACCCAGTACTTC. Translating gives CASSSGQGAPETQYF. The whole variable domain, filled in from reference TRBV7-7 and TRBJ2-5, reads GAGVSQSPRYKVTKRGQDVTLRCDPISSHATLYWYQQALGQGPEFLTYFNYEAQPDKSGLPSDRFSAERPEGSISTLTIQRTEQRDSAMYRCASSSGQGAPETQYFGPGTRLLVL.

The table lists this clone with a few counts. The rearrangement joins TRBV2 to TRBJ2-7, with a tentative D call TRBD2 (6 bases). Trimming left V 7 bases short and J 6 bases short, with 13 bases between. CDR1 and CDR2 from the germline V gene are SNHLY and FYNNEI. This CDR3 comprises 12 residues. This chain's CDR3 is CASTREMSEQYF. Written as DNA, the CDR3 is TGTGCCAGCACCCGGGAGATGAGCGAGCAGTACTTC.

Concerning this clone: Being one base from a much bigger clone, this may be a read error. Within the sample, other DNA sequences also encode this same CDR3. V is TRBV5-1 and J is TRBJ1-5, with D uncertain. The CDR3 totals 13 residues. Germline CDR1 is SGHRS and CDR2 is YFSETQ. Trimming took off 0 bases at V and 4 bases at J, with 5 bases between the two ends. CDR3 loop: CASSLDGNQPQHF. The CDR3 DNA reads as TGCGCCAGCAGCTTGGACGGGAATCAGCCCCAGCATTTT.

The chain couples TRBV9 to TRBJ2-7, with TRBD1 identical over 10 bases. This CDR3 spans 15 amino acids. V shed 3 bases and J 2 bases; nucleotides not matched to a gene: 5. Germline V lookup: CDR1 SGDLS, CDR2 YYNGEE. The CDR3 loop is CASSAVGTGAYEQYF. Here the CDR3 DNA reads TGTGCCAGCAGCGCTGTAGGGACAGGGGCCTACGAGCAGTACTTC.

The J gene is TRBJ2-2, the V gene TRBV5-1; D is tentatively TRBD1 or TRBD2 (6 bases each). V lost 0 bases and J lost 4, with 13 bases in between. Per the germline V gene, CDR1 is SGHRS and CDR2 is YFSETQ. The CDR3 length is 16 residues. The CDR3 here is CASSLVGGSGTGELFF. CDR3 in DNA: TGCGCCAGCAGCTTGGTGGGGGGCTCGGGCACCGGGGAGCTGTTTTTT.

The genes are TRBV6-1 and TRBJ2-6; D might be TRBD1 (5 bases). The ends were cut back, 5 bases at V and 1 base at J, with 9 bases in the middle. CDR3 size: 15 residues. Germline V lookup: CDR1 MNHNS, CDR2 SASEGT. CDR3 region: CASSRQPSGANVLTF. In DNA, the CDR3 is TGTGCCAGCAGTAGACAGCCGTCTGGGGCCAACGTCCTGACTTTC.